This T cell receptor beta chain was identified in a study of beta chain features in type 1 diabetes. General study results and limits: PCR might favor shorter templates, but any such skew would affect patients and controls equally. Sequencing used cDNA, and cells with high TCR expression could therefore be over-represented. In type 1 diabetes patients, VDJ junctions had fewer insertions; deletions at these junctions were more frequent.

V shed 4 bases and J shed 2 bases, with 12 bases lying between them. Per germline, CDR1 SGHNT and CDR2 YYREEE (reference sequence). The CDR3 runs 14 residues. About this clone: The antigen remains undetermined.

Expressed TCRB transcripts got sequenced, as all isolated RNA was reverse transcribed. Clones were read by immunoSEQ multiplex PCR, and TCRdb kept only the in-frame ones, dropping some. Of hundreds of thousands of clones listed, over 9.5% were seen once; the top ten hold around 0.015%. Researchers reported sorting CD4+ naive, central memory, regulatory and stem cell-like memory cells via CD45RO/CCR7/CD25/CD127/CD95/CD27. The chain carries TRBV5-4 and TRBJ1-2; D is perhaps TRBD1 (6 bases). The clonotype was recovered from a young man in good health. Sequenced sample: naive CD4+ T cells from blood. CDR3: CASSSGTKNYGYTF. Written as DNA, the CDR3 is TGTGCCAGCAGCAGCGGGACAAAAAACTATGGCTACACCTTC.